This TCR beta chain derives from a study of cytomegalovirus exposure and HLA in healthy donors. 60 Vbeta and 13 Jbeta primers were used in PCR. The method was immunoSEQ multiplex PCR; TCRdb's version includes in-frame clones alone and lacks a portion of them. Of 70,000 to 90,000 clones listed, about 75% are singletons. There are 16 residues in the CDR3. Trimming cost V 2 bases and J 2 bases, with 15 bases left between them. The V gene's germline CDR1 is MDHEN and CDR2 SYDVKM. Source material: PBMCs. This TCR was sampled from a man between 35 and 55 years old in good health and CMV-seronegative. This chain links TRBV28 with TRBJ2-5; D may be TRBD1 (5 bases). The CDR3 reads CASSLIQGELQETQYF. The CDR3 bases are TGTGCCAGCAGTTTAATCCAGGGCGAGCTACAAGAGACCCAGTACTTC.